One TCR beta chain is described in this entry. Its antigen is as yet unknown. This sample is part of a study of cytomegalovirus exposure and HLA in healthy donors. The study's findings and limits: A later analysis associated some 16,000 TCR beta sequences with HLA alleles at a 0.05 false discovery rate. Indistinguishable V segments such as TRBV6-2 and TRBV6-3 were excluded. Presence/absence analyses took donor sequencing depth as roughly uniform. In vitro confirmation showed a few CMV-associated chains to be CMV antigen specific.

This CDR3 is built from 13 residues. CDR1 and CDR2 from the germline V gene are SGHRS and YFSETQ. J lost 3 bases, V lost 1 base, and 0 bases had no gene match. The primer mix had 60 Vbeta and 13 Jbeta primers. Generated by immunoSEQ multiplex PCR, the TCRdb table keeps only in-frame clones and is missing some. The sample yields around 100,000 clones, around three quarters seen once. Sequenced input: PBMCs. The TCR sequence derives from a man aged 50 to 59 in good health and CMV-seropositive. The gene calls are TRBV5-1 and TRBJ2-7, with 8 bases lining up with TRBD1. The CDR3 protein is CASSLTGGYEQYF. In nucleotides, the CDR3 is TGCGCCAGCAGCTTGACAGGGGGCTACGAGCAGTACTTC.